One and the same sample provided the 19 T cell receptor beta chains below, sequenced in a study of cytomegalovirus exposure and HLA in healthy donors (dated by TCRdb to 2016 to 2017). Libraries came from the immunoSEQ multiplex PCR assay. A mixture of 60 forward primers for TCR Vbeta segments and 13 reverse primers for TCR Jbeta segments was used in the multiplex PCR. This immuneACCESS table, as held by TCRdb, lists in-frame sequences with V and J called but not all clones. Of the missing ones, under half trace to an unresolved V gene in checked studies; the others have no known cause. The sample includes 90,000 to 95,000 clones, with around 84% observed a single time. The ten largest clones capture 2% to 2.5% of the sample. The sequenced material came from PBMCs. These receptors all stem from a man younger than 35 in good health and CMV-seronegative.

The chain has TRBV14 and TRBJ2-7; 7 nucleotides line up with TRBD1. From germline, CDR1 is SGHDN and CDR2 FVKESK. The CDR3 loop spans 14 amino acids. With V trimmed by 4 bases and J by 2 bases, 5 bases remained unmatched. As DNA, the CDR3 is TGTGCCAGCAGCCCGACAGGGACCACCTACGAGCAGTACTTC. Translation gives CASSPTGTTYEQYF.

The chain couples TRBV19 to TRBJ1-1, with D tentatively TRBD1 (6 bases). The CDR3 contains 12 residues. CDR1 LNHDA and CDR2 SQIVND come from the germline V gene (reference sequence). The V and J ends lost 9 bases and 0 bases respectively, with 8 bases between them. CDR3 residues: CASRGLNTEAFF. The CDR3 region has the DNA TGTGCCAGCAGGGGTCTGAACACTGAAGCTTTCTTT. Looking up the rest from reference TRBV19 and TRBJ1-1 gives the full variable domain: DGGITQSPKYLFRKEGQNVTLSCEQNLNHDAMYWYRQDPGQGLRLIYYSQIVNDFQKGDIAEGYSVSREKKESFPLTVTSAQKNPTAFYLCASRGLNTEAFFGQGTRLTVV.

This chain connects TRBV29-1 to TRBJ2-1; 16 positions match TRBD2. In germline, CDR1 is SQVTM, CDR2 ANQGSEA. Unmatched junction bases numbered 6, after V lost 4 bases and J lost 6 bases. The CDR3 runs 16 residues. The DNA for the CDR3 is TGCAGCGTTGTGGGGACTAGCGGGGGGGTGGGCAATGAGCAGTTCTTC. Translating gives CSVVGTSGGVGNEQFF.

This chain joins TRBV9 and TRBJ2-7; 9 positions agree with TRBD1. Per germline, CDR1 SGDLS and CDR2 YYNGEE. With 3 bases clipped from V and 1 base from J, the junction kept 5 bases outside the gene matches. The CDR3 spans 15 residues. CDR3: CASSAGQGVSYEQYF. The CDR3 coding sequence is TGTGCCAGCAGCGCGGGACAGGGAGTATCCTACGAGCAGTACTTC.

This clone was counted only a few times. The chain carries TRBV5-1 and TRBJ2-3; 8 nucleotides align to TRBD1. The CDR3 extends over 16 amino acids. With V trimmed by 4 bases and J by 2 bases, 9 bases remained unmatched. Germline V gives CDR1 SGHRS, CDR2 YFSETQ. The CDR3 spells CASSRRTGTDTDTQYF. The CDR3 DNA sequence: TGCGCCAGCAGCCGTCGGACAGGGACTGACACAGATACGCAGTATTTT.

V usage is TRBV27 and J usage is TRBJ2-1; possibly TRBD2 for D (6 bases). The CDR3 runs to 14 residues. CDR1 MNHEY and CDR2 SMNVEV come from the germline V gene (reference sequence). V lost 4 bases to trimming and J lost 7 bases, with 14 bases between them. CDR3 region: CASSWGVLRNEQFF. The CDR3 DNA follows: TGTGCCAGCAGTTGGGGGGTCCTAAGGAATGAGCAGTTCTTC.

This rearrangement joins TRBV6-6 to TRBJ2-7; 7 bases map to TRBD1. This CDR3 is built from 15 residues. The germline V gene encodes CDR1 MNHNY and CDR2 SVGAGI (reference sequence). V was clipped by 4 bases and J by 2 bases; unmatched bases: 8. The CDR3 spells CASSSMTGIAYEQYF. The DNA for the CDR3 is TGTGCCAGCAGTTCCATGACAGGGATAGCCTACGAGCAGTACTTC.

V gene TRBV6-5 combines with J gene TRBJ1-2; a weak D match, TRBD1 (6 bases). The CDR3 is made up of 13 amino acids. V shed 2 bases and J shed 2 bases, with 6 bases lying between them. Germline-derived CDR1 and CDR2 are MNHEY and SVGAGI. CDR3 DNA: TGTGCCAGCAGTTACCAGGGGAACTATGGCTACACCTTC. It yields the protein CASSYQGNYGYTF.

The V call is TRBV19, the J call TRBJ2-3, with TRBD1 matching 8 bases. Germline values: CDR1 LNHDA, CDR2 SQIVND (reference sequence). V lost 4 bases, J lost 4 bases, and 7 bases stayed unmatched. The CDR3 has 15 residues. CDR3 DNA sequence: TGTGCCAGTAGTAACGACGGACAGGGCCCAGATACGCAGTATTTT. Translation: CASSNDGQGPDTQYF. Supplemented by reference TRBV19 and TRBJ2-3, the full variable domain reads DGGITQSPKYLFRKEGQNVTLSCEQNLNHDAMYWYRQDPGQGLRLIYYSQIVNDFQKGDIAEGYSVSREKKESFPLTVTSAQKNPTAFYLCASSNDGQGPDTQYFGPGTRLTVL.

The CDR3 loop reads CASSVGQGALGYTF. CDR3 DNA: TGTGCCAGCAGCGTAGGGCAGGGGGCTCTTGGCTACACCTTC. The chain links TRBV9 to TRBJ1-2, with TRBD1 matching over 8 bases. The CDR3 contains 14 residues. Trimming removed 0 bases from V and 7 bases from J; junction bases left unmatched: 5. CDR1 SGDLS and CDR2 YYNGEE come from the germline V gene. The full variable domain, its missing parts supplied by reference TRBV9 and TRBJ1-2, is DSGVTQTPKHLITATGQRVTLRCSPRSGDLSVYWYQQSLDQGLQFLIQYYNGEERAKGNILERFSAQQFPDLHSELNLSSLELGDSALYFCASSVGQGALGYTFGSGTRLTVV.

This sequence joins TRBV5-5 and TRBJ2-5; D ambiguous. This CDR3 contains 13 residues. Germline-derived CDR1 and CDR2 are SGHKS and YYEKEE (reference sequence). V lost 1 base and J lost 2, with 6 bases in between. DNA for the CDR3: TGTGCCAGCAGCTTGTACAGTCAAGAGACCCAGTACTTC. It yields the protein CASSLYSQETQYF.

The rearrangement uses TRBV9 and TRBJ1-4, with 7 bases aligning to TRBD1. Unmatched junction bases numbered 14, after V lost 3 bases and J lost 12 bases. Looked up from germline, CDR1 is SGDLS and CDR2 is YYNGEE. The CDR3 contains 15 residues. The CDR3, as DNA: TGTGCCAGCAGCGCTGGGACAGCTAACCCCTGGGAACTGTTTTTT. As protein: CASSAGTANPWELFF. Supplemented by reference TRBV9 and TRBJ1-4, the full variable domain reads DSGVTQTPKHLITATGQRVTLRCSPRSGDLSVYWYQQSLDQGLQFLIQYYNGEERAKGNILERFSAQQFPDLHSELNLSSLELGDSALYFCASSAGTANPWELFFGSGTQLSVL.

With respect to this clone: One junction end does not reproduce the germline sequence, and a read error may be involved. This chain connects TRBV7-9 to TRBJ2-7, with a weak D call TRBD2 (6 bases). The CDR3 extends over 15 amino acids. Germline V lookup: CDR1 SEHNR, CDR2 FQNEAQ (reference sequence). The CDR3 nucleotides read TGTTCCAGCAGCTTAGGTCTGGGGGGATACTACGAGCAGTACTTC. This gives the protein CSSSLGLGGYYEQYF. The variable domain in full, completed from reference TRBV7-9 and TRBJ2-7, reads DTGVSQNPRHKITKRGQNVTFRCDPISEHNRLYWYRQTLGQGPEFLTYFQNEAQLEKSRLLSDRFSAERPKGSFSTLEIQRTEQGDSAMYLCSSSLGLGGYYEQYFGPGTRLTVT.

This clone is a singleton in its sample. The chain employs TRBV5-4 and TRBJ2-3, with TRBD2 matching 14 bases. The CDR3 consists of 17 residues. Germline V gene lookup returns CDR1 SGHNT and CDR2 YYREEE (reference sequence). After removal of 4 bases from V and 0 bases from J, the junction contained 4 bases not matched to a gene. CDR3 bases: TGTGCCAGCAGCCCTCGACTAGCGGGGGGGAGCACAGATACGCAGTATTTT. Encoded protein: CASSPRLAGGSTDTQYF.

The chain is built from TRBV30 and TRBJ2-1; the match to TRBD1 covers 10 bases. Trimming at V came to 4 bases and at J to 4 bases, leaving 4 bases not matched to a gene. This CDR3 has 14 amino acids. Germline values: CDR1 GTSNPN, CDR2 SVGIG (reference sequence). The CDR3: CAWTRQGAYNEQFF. In DNA form, the CDR3 reads TGTGCCTGGACTCGACAGGGGGCATACAATGAGCAGTTCTTC.

V usage is TRBV11-2 and J usage is TRBJ1-2; a weak D match, TRBD1 (5 bases). The CDR3 has 12 residues. V dropped 6 bases and J dropped 8 bases, with 13 bases sitting between them. CDR1 and CDR2 from the germline V gene are SGHAT and FQNNGV. As DNA, the CDR3 is TGTGCCAGCAGTACTACAGGCCCAGGCTACACCTTC. Protein: CASSTTGPGYTF.

The chain joins TRBV5-6 to TRBJ2-7; D gene unclear. The ends were cut back, 0 bases at V and 3 bases at J, with 7 bases in the middle. Germline V lookup: CDR1 SGHDT, CDR2 YYEEEE. The CDR3 runs to 13 residues. The CDR3 here is CASSLDLNYEQYF. DNA for the CDR3: TGTGCCAGCAGCTTGGATCTTAACTACGAGCAGTACTTC.

The chain uses TRBV2 and TRBJ1-2; D is possibly TRBD1 (5 bases). CDR3 size: 14 residues. V lost 0 bases, J lost 4 bases, and 9 bases lay in between. CDR1 is SNHLY, CDR2 FYNNEI, per germline. In DNA form, the CDR3 reads TGTGCCAGCAGTGAAGCGGCAGGGATCTATGGCTACACCTTC. Translating gives CASSEAAGIYGYTF. Combining the CDR3 with reference TRBV2 and TRBJ1-2 gives the whole variable domain EPEVTQTPSHQVTQMGQEVILRCVPISNHLYFYWYRQILGQKVEFLVSFYNNEISEKSEIFDDQFSVERPDGSNFTLKIRSTKLEDSAMYFCASSEAAGIYGYTFGSGTRLTVV.

This chain joins TRBV5-8 and TRBJ1-5; 8 bases map to TRBD1. This CDR3 comprises 18 residues. CDR1 and CDR2 (germline): SGHTS, YDEGEE. Trimming removed 0 bases from V and 2 bases from J; junction bases left unmatched: 10. The CDR3 is CASSLGTGRRSGNQPQHF. The CDR3 DNA reads TGTGCCAGCAGCTTGGGGACAGGGCGAAGGTCGGGCAATCAGCCCCAGCATTTT.